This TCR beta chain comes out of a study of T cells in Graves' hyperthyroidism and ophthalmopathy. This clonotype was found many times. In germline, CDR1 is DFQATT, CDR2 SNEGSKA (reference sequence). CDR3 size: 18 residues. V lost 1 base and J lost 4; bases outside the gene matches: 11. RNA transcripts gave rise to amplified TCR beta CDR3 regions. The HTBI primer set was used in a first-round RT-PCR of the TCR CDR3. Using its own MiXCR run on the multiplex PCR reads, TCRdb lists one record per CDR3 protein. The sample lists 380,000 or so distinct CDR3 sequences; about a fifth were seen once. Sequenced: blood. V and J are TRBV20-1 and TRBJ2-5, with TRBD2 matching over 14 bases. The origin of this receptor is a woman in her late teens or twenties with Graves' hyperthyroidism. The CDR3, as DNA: TGCAGTGCTAGAGGGGGACTAGCGGGGGCCGTAACAAGAGAGACCCAGTACTTC. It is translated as CSARGGLAGAVTRETQYF.